The present TCR beta chain was sequenced within a study of cytomegalovirus exposure and HLA in healthy donors (dated by TCRdb to the late 2010s). Study-wide context: In an earlier analysis of some 550 of the donors, 250 to 350 Gb of sequence data and 90 million to 130 million unique TCR beta sequences from some 170 million T cells were reported. An early release covering just under 650 HLA-typed donors comprised roughly 300 gigabases of sequencing data and roughly 85 million unique TCR sequences. Because of strong linkage in the cohort, roughly five DR-DQ haplotypes were treated as single units for association and clustering. Among the roughly 370 genotyped donors, 75% to 90% belonged to the genetic ancestry cluster associated with self-reported Caucasian donors. Among around 400 genotyped donors of the cohort, an average of roughly 230,000 unique TCR beta nucleotide sequences was sequenced per donor, of which 15% to 20% were non-productive. In a later analysis, previously published TCR beta repertoires from 666 donors were re-analyzed and high-resolution HLA genotyping was added so that TCR occurrence patterns could be studied. The aim of the study was to test whether cataloging public T cell receptors could identify signatures of past pathogen exposure. The T cell repertoires of 666 subjects were profiled by immunosequencing and related to cytomegalovirus serostatus. In the later analysis, no new phenotypic data were used to find candidate immune exposures; instead, reliance was placed on TCR beta sequences and their occurrence across donors. All discovery cohort repertoires had been generated using a single sequencing platform. Genome-wide SNP genotypes for about three fifths of the roughly 700 donors were used in a later genetic analysis, which treated that subset as a discovery cohort. An earlier analysis of some 600 of the donors applied high-throughput TCR beta sequencing to assess whether each TCR beta V gene segment acted as functional or pseudogenic. Besides the first cohort of hundreds of subjects, a separate validation cohort made up of 120 different subjects was used. Donor age, sex, ethnicity and CMV serostatus were compiled together with the repertoire data. Typing coverage varied by locus: 629-630 donors for A, B, C, DRB1 and DQB1; approximately 500 for DQA1; nearly 610 for DPA1; around 490 for DPB1. Class I and class II HLA loci were covered by the typing at four-digit resolution. High-throughput TCR immunosequencing, statistical association of individual TCRs with disease status, and machine learning were combined to predict cytomegalovirus infection status. Study-level results and caveats: A later analysis found that TCR association rates varied across HLA loci, with DRB1 alleles showing the most associated TCRs and HLA-C alleles the fewest. Correlated functional status among segregating V segments might reflect linkage disequilibrium, but an unknown experimental factor could not be ruled out. The presence/absence analyses assumed that sequencing depth was roughly uniform across donors, and that assumption may not be true. Specific HLA alleles were associated with roughly 16,000 TCR beta sequences at a false discovery rate of 0.05 in a later analysis. The authors suggested that the approach could potentially be generalized to other disease states and immunological phenotypes. An association between a missense DCLRE1C variant and V-gene and J-gene trimming of TCR beta chains was found in a later genetic analysis and replicated in an independent cohort. Across donors, most TCR sequences were observed very rarely, whereas some public TCRs were present in many individuals. In a later analysis, HLA-associated TCR beta chains showed more clonal expansion and lower generation probabilities than non-associated chains that were equally common. In a later analysis, several top co-occurrence clusters were reported to appear linked to parvovirus B19, influenza, CMV and Epstein-Barr virus. A total of 150 to 200 TCR beta chains were listed by the study as associated with cytomegalovirus. A further reported finding was that TCR beta sequences accurately predicted the HLA-A and HLA-B alleles for most subjects in the first cohort. CMV serostatus was the only immune exposure information available for the cohort. The 87-base-pair reads could not distinguish some IMGT-functional V segments, including TRBV6-2 and TRBV6-3, so those segments were excluded. Because HLA typing was missing for some donors at each locus, association tests included only the typed subset. The classifier was reported to diagnose cytomegalovirus status with high specificity and sensitivity in both the original and validation cohorts. In vitro tests confirmed that a few of the cytomegalovirus-associated TCR beta chains recognize cytomegalovirus antigens. In an earlier analysis of over 550 of the donors, most TCR beta V segments were observed in productive rearrangements about 90% or about 30% of the time, broadly matching IMGT annotations. This cohort had only TCR beta chains sequenced, and the lack of alpha or paired-chain data limited which features could be detected. According to a later analysis, most CMV-associated TCR beta chains appeared to be HLA-restricted, and the HLA associations seemed to be driven largely by CMV exposure. In a later genetic analysis, fewer N-insertions in productive TCRs were reported among donors in an Asian-associated ancestry cluster than the roughly 700-donor mean. The sequencing pipeline was judged likely to have produced a cluster of highly shared sequence variants as a technical artifact. Because counts were too low, some 17 rarely observed V segments, including chromosome 9 orphons, were left out of the earlier analysis of 587 of the donors. When HLA alleles, especially DR and DQ, strongly co-occurred, TCR associations were difficult to assign to individual alleles.

On this clone: No cognate antigen has been identified for it. No clone much larger than this one lies a single base away; base qualities are absent. Other DNA sequences in this specimen translate into the identical CDR3.

The cohort was made up of 500 to 850 healthy bone marrow donors. At the time of sampling, all cohort members were nominally healthy, though unrecorded immune exposures were likely present. The donor was CMV seropositive and belonged to the group of more than 250 seropositive cohort members. Each donor provided a peripheral blood sample, and peripheral blood mononuclear cells were used for TCR beta sequencing. Genomic DNA was extracted from the blood cell samples with the Qiagen DNeasy Blood Extraction Kit. The library was built by means of the immunoSEQ multiplex PCR assay. For the multiplex PCR, a mixture combining 60 forward primers for TCR Vbeta segments and 13 reverse primers for TCR Jbeta segments was used. The CDR3 region of rearranged TCR beta genes was amplified from genomic DNA by a multiplex PCR assay. The Illumina HiSeq System was used to sequence the amplified TCR beta libraries as 87-base-pair reads. Regarding the original processing steps: A later analysis tallied roughly 78 million unique TCR beta chains across the approximately 670 repertoires, and some 10 million of those chains were shared by two or more donors. A nearest-neighbor algorithm error-corrected the raw reads and collapsed the reads into unique sequences, merging closely related sequences to remove PCR and sequencing errors. V, D and J gene segments were assigned by aligning CDR3 sequences to IMGT reference sequences. For a sequence to be retained, at least a six-nucleotide match to both a V gene segment and a J gene segment was required. A rearrangement counted as productive if the CDR3 had no stop codons and remained in frame with V and J, and every other rearrangement counted as non-productive. Following IMGT convention, CDR3 was defined as the stretch from the second conserved V-encoded cysteine to the conserved J-encoded phenylalanine. Sequences without an unambiguous match to a single V gene segment were excluded from the earlier analysis of about 600 of the donors. An earlier analysis of roughly 590 of the donors called V segments functional above 56.7% productive rearrangements and segregating when the between-donor standard deviation exceeded 5%. A statistical classification framework was developed to diagnose cytomegalovirus status using the catalog of TCR beta chain sequences. In a later analysis, V and J genes were assigned by comparing TCR nucleotide sequences against IMGT/GENE-DB human TR gene sequences. A later analysis assigned CDR3 sequences and most-parsimonious VDJ recombination scenarios with the TCRdist pipeline. A later analysis defined each TCR beta chain by its CDR3 amino acid sequence plus V-gene family, and excluded reads lacking a unique V-gene family. As a way to deal with suspected cross-contamination and a sequencing artifact, a later analysis dropped over 550 nucleotide sequences that were highly shared and had low generation probability. In a later analysis, a clonal expansion index for each public chain was calculated from normalized within-repertoire ranks of inferred template counts. In a later analysis, generation probabilities were computed using a VDJ recombination model fitted to out-of-frame rearrangements, and the results were checked against IGoR. A later analysis scored TCR-TCR, TCR-HLA and TCR-CMV co-occurrence with hypergeometric tests, applying a repertoire-size bias correction to TCR pairs. To estimate false discovery rates, a later analysis permuted the HLA or CMV assignments 20 times. A later analysis grouped co-occurring TCRs with DBSCAN, adding TCRdist sequence similarity when clustering within HLA-allele-positive subsets. Co-occurrence clustering excluded repertoires with fewer than 30,000 or more than 120,000 public chains, plus five with anomalous nucleotide sharing. TCRdb's version of the immuneACCESS table is confined to in-frame rearrangements and falls short of the full clone set. An unresolved V gene accounts for under half of the shortfall where checked; the remainder is of unknown origin. V and J calls and clone size are those listed in that table; D and trimming were worked out from the DNA. The sample table shows approximately 140,000 clones, and roughly 80% are seen once. The ten largest clonotypes hold approximately 10% of the sample.

CDR1 and CDR2 (WNHNN, SYGVQD) derive from the germline V gene (reference sequence). V and J lose 9 bases and 6 bases, and a span of 17 bases separates them. The CDR3, cysteine through phenylalanine, is 13 amino acids long. This entry keeps only the CDR3 DNA: 39 bases, framed from base 1. The sequence was obtained from a woman between 50 and 59 years old in good health and CMV-seropositive. The chain joins TRBV10-1 to TRBJ1-1; a tentative D call is TRBD1 (6 bases match). Sequenced: PBMCs. The CDR3 amino acid sequence is: CASSCLTGSEAFF. The nucleotides are TGCGCCAGTAGTTGCTTAACAGGGTCTGAAGCTTTCTTT.